Following are 14 T cell receptor beta chains from one sample sequenced in a study of regulatory T cells in long-lasting Graves disease. For TCR beta, libraries came from iRepertoire HTBI primers and Arm-PCR of CDR3 regions. From the multiplex PCR reads, TCRdb called clonotypes with MiXCR, one entry per CDR3 protein. The sample includes fewer than 450,000 distinct CDR3 sequences, approximately 15% of them seen just once. Time point described: newly diagnosed GD, antithyroid drugs for less than 3 months. From PBMCs, RNA was extracted and then used to make the TCR library. These data were also filed under a second study, of T cells in Graves' hyperthyroidism and ophthalmopathy.

The sequencing used peripheral blood mononuclear cells (PBMCs), collected at new diagnosis, from a patient treated with antithyroid drugs. These TCRs come from a middle-aged woman with Graves disease.

This clonotype was seen a few times. The chain links TRBV9 to TRBJ2-3, with a possible D match to TRBD2 (5 bases). From germline, CDR1 is SGDLS and CDR2 YYNGEE. This CDR3 contains 14 residues. V lost 0 bases to trimming and J lost 6 bases, with 11 bases between them. CDR3 DNA: TGTGCCAGCAGCGTAGTGGGAGATGGGGATACGCAGTATTTT. This gives the protein CASSVVGDGDTQYF.

This rearrangement joins TRBV6-2 or TRBV6-3 to TRBJ1-2; a possible D gene is TRBD1 (5 bases). V lost 7 bases, J lost 2 bases, and 11 bases lay in between. This CDR3 region has 13 residues. From germline, CDR1 is MNHEY and CDR2 SVGEGT. CDR3 DNA: TGTGCCAGCAAGAGGGACGGGAACTATGGCTACACCTTC. As protein: CASKRDGNYGYTF.

The gene calls are TRBV2 and TRBJ2-1; weak D call: TRBD1 (6 bases). Germline V gene lookup returns CDR1 SNHLY and CDR2 FYNNEI. V was trimmed by 5 bases and J by 7 bases, leaving 15 bases between them. This CDR3 has 14 amino acids. CDR3 amino acids: CASSYRLGGNEQFF. Here the CDR3 DNA reads TGTGCCAGCAGTTACAGGCTAGGGGGTAATGAGCAGTTCTTC.

The J gene is TRBJ2-2, the V gene TRBV7-6; 9 bases agree with TRBD2. In germline, CDR1 is SGHVS, CDR2 FNYEAQ. Trimming cost V 0 bases and J 5 bases; bases outside gene matches: 13. The CDR3 has 19 amino acids. For the CDR3, the DNA is TGTGCCAGCAGCTTAGCTGTTTGGCGGGAGGGAAGATGGACCGGGGAGCTGTTTTTT. The encoded protein is CASSLAVWREGRWTGELFF.

The sample holds many counts of this clonotype. The chain carries TRBV28 and TRBJ1-2, with D hard to call. CDR1 MDHEN and CDR2 SYDVKM come from the germline V gene. The CDR3 sequence is 13 residues long. V lost 4 bases, J lost 14 bases, and 20 bases lay in between. CDR3 protein: CASSYWGTRESTF. Here the CDR3 DNA reads TGTGCCAGCAGTTATTGGGGTACGAGAGAGTCTACCTTC.

This clonotype has a count of ten or more. This chain links TRBV7-8 with TRBJ1-5, with D unclear. The V end lost 5 bases, the J end lost 2 bases, and 16 bases lay between the germline ends. CDR3 length: 16 residues. Germline assignment: CDR1 SGHVS and CDR2 FQNEAQ. CDR3 loop: CASSLREGVGNQPQHF. As DNA, the CDR3 is TGTGCCAGCAGCCTACGGGAGGGCGTGGGCAATCAGCCCCAGCATTTT.

This chain connects TRBV5-1 to TRBJ2-2, with 9 bases matching TRBD2. CDR3 size: 16 residues. V was pared by 0 bases and J by 3 bases, with 3 bases of the junction left unmatched. CDR1 is SGHRS and CDR2 is YFSETQ in the germline V gene. CDR3 sequence: CASSLASGMYTGELFF. CDR3 DNA: TGCGCCAGCAGCTTGGCTAGCGGGATGTACACCGGGGAGCTGTTTTTT.

In its sample, this clonotype was seen many times. The CDR3 is CASSFTRLAGGLDTQYF. CDR3 coding DNA: TGTGCCAGCAGTTTCACTCGACTAGCGGGAGGGCTGGATACGCAGTATTTT. V is TRBV27 and J is TRBJ2-3; 14 bases agree with TRBD2. The V segment lost 3 bases and the J segment 6 bases; nucleotides outside the gene matches: 8. Germline values: CDR1 MNHEY, CDR2 SMNVEV (reference sequence). The CDR3 sequence is 17 residues long.

This clonotype showed up many times. The J gene is TRBJ2-2, the V gene TRBV18; 8 bases agree with TRBD1. The junction had 9 bases not matched to a gene; V was cut back by 2 bases and J by 7 bases. The CDR3 is made up of 16 amino acids. Germline values: CDR1 KGHSH, CDR2 LQKENI. In DNA, the CDR3 is TGTGCCAGCTCACCAATTCAGGGGGCGTCCGGCGGGGAGCTGTTTTTT. Amino acids: CASSPIQGASGGELFF.

The V and J genes are TRBV7-9 and TRBJ2-1; 11 bases align to TRBD2. Losses at the gene ends were 7 bases for V and 3 bases for J; bases not matched to a gene: 2. Germline CDR1 is SEHNR and CDR2 is FQNEAQ (reference sequence). The CDR3 runs 14 residues. The CDR3 nucleotides read TGTGCCAGCACACTAGCGGGAGTCTACAATGAGCAGTTCTTC. This gives the protein CASTLAGVYNEQFF.

Only a few counts were recorded for this clonotype. J is TRBJ2-3 and V is TRBV25-1; TRBD2 matches 9 bases. CDR1 and CDR2 from the germline V gene are MGHDK and SYGVNS. There are 15 residues in the CDR3. After removal of 4 bases from V and 4 bases from J, the junction contained 6 bases not matched to a gene. In DNA form, the CDR3 reads TGTGCCAGCAGTGGGGTTAGCGGGAGAGCAGATACGCAGTATTTT. This sequence encodes CASSGVSGRADTQYF.

This clonotype was detected ten times or more. The chain employs TRBV30 and TRBJ1-4; possibly TRBD1 for D (5 bases). V lost 2 bases and J 7 bases, leaving 26 bases between the germline ends. The CDR3 extends over 18 amino acids. Germline CDR1 reads GTSNPN; CDR2 reads SVGIG (reference sequence). CDR3 in amino acids: CAWSKVRDSGSLREKLFF. For the CDR3, the DNA is TGTGCCTGGAGTAAGGTCCGGGACTCCGGATCCCTGCGTGAAAAACTGTTTTTT.

Only a few counts were recorded for this clonotype. The V gene is TRBV18, the J gene TRBJ1-5; D gene ambiguous. V shed 9 bases and J shed 0 bases, with 9 bases lying between them. Looked up from germline, CDR1 is KGHSH and CDR2 is LQKENI. This CDR3 contains 13 residues. The CDR3 nucleotides read TGTGCCAGTGCCGAGAATAGCAATCAGCCCCAGCATTTT. It encodes CASAENSNQPQHF. The entire variable domain, with the rest obtained from reference TRBV18 and TRBJ1-5, is as follows: NAGVMQNPRHLVRRRGQEARLRCSPMKGHSHVYWYRQLPEEGLKFMVYLQKENIIDESGMPKERFSAEFPKEGPSILRIQQVVRGDSAAYFCASAENSNQPQHFGDGTRLSIL.

This chain uses TRBV4-1 with TRBJ2-3; 11 bases fit TRBD1. The ends lost 4 bases at V and 3 bases at J; junction bases unmatched: 6. The CDR3 spans 16 residues. The germline V gene encodes CDR1 MGHRA and CDR2 YSYEKL. CDR3 amino acids: CASSPGQGAPTDTQYF. DNA for the CDR3: TGCGCCAGCAGCCCTGGACAGGGGGCGCCGACAGATACGCAGTATTTT.